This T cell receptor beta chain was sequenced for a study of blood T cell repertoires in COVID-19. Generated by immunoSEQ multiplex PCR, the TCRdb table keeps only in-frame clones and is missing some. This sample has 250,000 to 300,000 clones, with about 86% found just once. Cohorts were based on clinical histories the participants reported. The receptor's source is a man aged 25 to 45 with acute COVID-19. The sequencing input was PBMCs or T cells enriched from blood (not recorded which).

In DNA form, the CDR3 reads TGCGCCAGCAGTCCACAAGGACACCACCCCGTCTCCTATAATTCACCCCTCCACTTT. Protein product: CASSPQGHHPVSYNSPLHF. The J gene is TRBJ1-6, the V gene TRBV10-1; D is perhaps TRBD1 (5 bases). Trimming left V 5 bases short and J 0 bases short, with 20 bases between. CDR1 is WNHNN and CDR2 is SYGVQD in the germline V gene (reference sequence). The CDR3 consists of 19 residues.